The 25 T cell receptor beta chains listed next were all sequenced from one sample in a study of regulatory T cells in long-lasting Graves disease. The time point: persistent/refractory GD, antithyroid drugs over 5 years with positive TRAb. RNA isolated from PBMCs was used to make the TCR library. Construction of TCR beta libraries relied on iRepertoire HTBI primers and on Arm-PCR targeting CDR3 regions. Using its own MiXCR run on the multiplex PCR reads, TCRdb lists one record per CDR3 protein. The sample holds 400,000 to 500,000 distinct CDR3 sequences, roughly 21% seen once. This sample comprised peripheral blood mononuclear cells (PBMCs), obtained when the disease was refractory, from a patient treated with antithyroid drugs. Every receptor here comes from a female donor with Graves disease.

The CDR3 region has the DNA TGTGCCATCAGTGAAGGGGGGGGCAGGGAGGTCGTCGAGCAGTACTTC. Translation gives CAISEGGGREVVEQYF. The J gene is TRBJ2-7, the V gene TRBV10-3, with D maybe TRBD2 (7 bases). This CDR3 spans 16 amino acids. Trimming cost V 3 bases and J 6 bases, with 21 bases left between them. Germline V lookup: CDR1 ENHRY, CDR2 SYGVKD.

This clonotype was seen repeatedly, ten times or more. The CDR3 protein is CASSEWEDEQYF. CDR3 nucleotides: TGTGCCAGCAGTGAATGGGAGGACGAGCAGTACTTC. The chain has TRBV2 and TRBJ2-7; maybe TRBD2 (6 bases). With 2 bases removed from V and 5 bases from J, the gap between germline ends came to 7 bases. Germline-derived CDR1 and CDR2 are SNHLY and FYNNEI. The CDR3 is made up of 12 amino acids.

As to this clonotype: Since a much larger clone is just one base distant, this may be a read error. This chain links TRBV19 with TRBJ1-2, with D perhaps TRBD1 (6 bases). V lost 5 bases to trimming and J lost 4 bases, with 17 bases between them. The germline gives CDR1 LNHDA, CDR2 SQIVND (reference sequence). The CDR3 spans 15 residues. The CDR3 loop is CASSPNHRAAYGYTF. The CDR3 DNA reads TGTGCCAGTAGTCCGAATCACAGGGCCGCCTATGGCTACACCTTC.

This clonotype was seen just once. The chain couples TRBV20-1 to TRBJ2-7; tentative D call: TRBD2 (5 bases). Per germline, CDR1 DFQATT and CDR2 SNEGSKA (reference sequence). The CDR3 length is 13 residues. The ends were cut back, 3 bases at V and 5 bases at J, with 14 bases in the middle. The CDR3 DNA is TGCAGTGCTAGTGCTTCTTGGCGGGACGAGCAGTACTTC. Its protein is CSASASWRDEQYF.

V usage is TRBV7-2 and J usage is TRBJ2-1, with 9 bases lining up with TRBD2. V was clipped by 5 bases and J by 6 bases; unmatched bases: 5. CDR1 is SGHTA and CDR2 is FQGNSA in the germline V gene. The CDR3 is made up of 14 amino acids. CDR3 sequence (DNA): TGTGCCAGCAGCCGGACTAGCGAGAGCAATGAGCAGTTCTTC. This sequence encodes CASSRTSESNEQFF.

The table lists this clonotype with many counts. The rearrangement joins TRBV6-1 to TRBJ2-5; TRBD1 matches 9 bases. CDR3 length: 16 amino acids. Germline V gene sequence: CDR1 MNHNS, CDR2 SASEGT. J was trimmed by 6 bases and V by 2 bases; bases with no gene match: 10. The CDR3 DNA follows: TGTGCCAGCAGTGAAAGGTGGGACAGGGATGGGAAGACCCAGTACTTC. Amino acids: CASSERWDRDGKTQYF.

This clonotype came up a few times. V gene TRBV9 combines with J gene TRBJ2-2, with TRBD1 matching over 7 bases. Germline-derived CDR1 and CDR2 are SGDLS and YYNGEE. The CDR3 is 14 amino acids. After removal of 3 bases from V and 7 bases from J, the junction contained 6 bases not matched to a gene. CDR3 nucleotides: TGTGCCAGCAGCGGAGGGGGCGAGATCGGGGAGCTGTTTTTT. The encoded protein is CASSGGGEIGELFF.

This clonotype was counted ten times or more. The J gene is TRBJ2-5, the V gene TRBV12-3 or TRBV12-4; 9 nucleotides line up with TRBD2. CDR3 size: 16 residues. V dropped 5 bases and J dropped 3; count of bases not matched to a gene: 10. The DNA for the CDR3 is TGTGCCAGCAGTCCCCCCCCCGGACTAGCGAAAGAGACCCAGTACTTC. Translation gives CASSPPPGLAKETQYF.

This clonotype was found a few times. V and J are TRBV9 and TRBJ1-2; D unclear. Germline V lookup: CDR1 SGDLS, CDR2 YYNGEE. The CDR3 extends over 14 amino acids. Trimming shortened V by 4 bases and J by 2 bases, and 12 bases separated the two germline ends. DNA for the CDR3: TGTGCCAGCAGCCGTACGGAGCAGAACTATGGCTACACCTTC. Residues: CASSRTEQNYGYTF.

This chain joins TRBV5-4 and TRBJ1-2; the D is unclear. The germline V and J ends were trimmed by 6 bases and 7 bases, with 13 bases remaining between them. The CDR3 has 12 residues. CDR1 and CDR2 from the germline V gene are SGHNT and YYREEE (reference sequence). The CDR3 DNA reads TGTGCCAGCATCACCTCCGCAGGTGGCTACACCTTC. Translating it yields CASITSAGGYTF. Based on the CDR3 plus reference TRBV5-4 and TRBJ1-2, the full variable domain is ETGVTQSPTHLIKTRGQQVTLRCSSQSGHNTVSWYQQALGQGPQFIFQYYREEENGRGNFPPRFSGLQFPNYSSELNVNALELDDSALYLCASITSAGGYTFGSGTRLTVV.

The chain is built from TRBV28 and TRBJ2-7, with unresolved D. Germline V gene data show CDR1 as MDHEN and CDR2 as SYDVKM. Trimming left V 6 bases short and J 5 bases short, with 23 bases between. CDR3 size: 16 residues. The CDR3 protein is CASSFSNWLVQNEQYF. The DNA of the CDR3 is TGTGCCAGCAGCTTTTCCAATTGGCTAGTGCAGAACGAGCAGTACTTC.

The rearrangement uses TRBV7-8 and TRBJ2-2; 9 positions match TRBD1. The junction had 3 bases not matched to a gene; V was cut back by 4 bases and J by 0 bases. CDR1 is SGHVS, CDR2 FQNEAQ, per germline. The CDR3 consists of 16 residues. The CDR3 coding sequence is TGTGCCAGCAGCTCAACAGGGGGCGCGAACACCGGGGAGCTGTTTTTT. It specifies CASSSTGGANTGELFF.

The chain has TRBV5-5 and TRBJ2-3; D possibly corresponds to TRBD1 (7 bases). Germline lookup yields CDR1 SGHKS and CDR2 YYEKEE (reference sequence). Trimming stripped 0 bases from V and 3 bases from J, with 17 bases between. The CDR3 spans 17 residues. CDR3 bases: TGTGCCAGCAGCTTGGAGGGGCACAGGGGAGGAACAGATACGCAGTATTTT. Encoded protein: CASSLEGHRGGTDTQYF.

CDR3: CASSITRGRFYGYTF. The CDR3 DNA is TGTGCCAGTAGTATAACCCGGGGGCGTTTCTATGGCTACACCTTC. The genes are TRBV19 and TRBJ1-2; TRBD1 is a possible D gene (6 bases). CDR3 size: 15 residues. The V gene lost 2 bases and the J gene lost 4 bases, with 14 bases spanning the gap. Germline V gene lookup returns CDR1 LNHDA and CDR2 SQIVND (reference sequence).

This clonotype was seen many times. The rearrangement links TRBV3-1 to TRBJ1-2; D call uncertain. The V gene's germline CDR1 is LGHDT and CDR2 YNNKEL (reference sequence). The V gene lost 0 bases and the J gene lost 5 bases, with 7 bases spanning the gap. CDR3 length: 13 amino acids. The CDR3 DNA is TGTGCCAGCAGCCAAGAAGGGTTATATGGCTACACCTTC. Its protein product is CASSQEGLYGYTF.

This clonotype was picked up many times. The V gene is TRBV2, the J gene TRBJ1-2; D not certain. This CDR3 spans 15 amino acids. Trimming shortened V by 6 bases and J by 0 bases, and 14 bases separated the two germline ends. CDR1 SNHLY and CDR2 FYNNEI come from the germline V gene. CDR3 in amino acids: CASSLGGGSNYGYTF. The CDR3 DNA sequence: TGTGCCAGCAGCTTAGGCGGAGGGTCTAACTATGGCTACACCTTC.

The chain combines TRBV30 with TRBJ1-4; 9 positions match TRBD1. The CDR3 sequence is 15 residues long. CDR1 is GTSNPN, CDR2 SVGIG, per germline (reference sequence). The V segment lost 3 bases and the J segment 5 bases; nucleotides outside the gene matches: 7. In DNA form, the CDR3 reads TGTGCCTGGAGCTCGGCGGGACAGGGAAATGAAAAACTGTTTTTT. It translates to CAWSSAGQGNEKLFF.

This clonotype appeared many times. The chain joins TRBV15 to TRBJ1-2; possibly TRBD1 for D (6 bases). The germline CDR1 and CDR2 sequences are LNHNV and YYDKDF (reference sequence). V lost 1 base, J lost 4 bases, and 19 bases lay in between. CDR3 length: 17 amino acids. CDR3 sequence reads: CATSRVAGQGPRYGYTF. CDR3 nucleotide sequence: TGTGCCACCAGCAGAGTCGCAGGGCAGGGGCCACGCTATGGCTACACCTTC.

The rearrangement links TRBV19 to TRBJ2-7, with a tentative D call TRBD1 (5 bases). There are 15 residues in the CDR3. The germline V gene encodes CDR1 LNHDA and CDR2 SQIVND (reference sequence). Between the trimmed V and J ends, which lost 2 bases and 0 bases, there was a span of 11 bases. The CDR3 here is CASSIRQTSSYEQYF. The CDR3 region has the DNA TGTGCCAGTAGTATACGACAGACAAGCTCCTACGAGCAGTACTTC.

The sample holds one count of this clonotype. The chain employs TRBV6-5 and TRBJ2-1, with 8 bases that match TRBD2. Trimming at V came to 2 bases and at J to 2 bases, leaving 5 bases not matched to a gene. The CDR3 is made up of 16 amino acids. The germline CDR1 and CDR2 sequences are MNHEY and SVGAGI. Here the CDR3 DNA reads TGTGCCAGCAGTTACCCGCCGGGAGGGCCCTACAATGAGCAGTTCTTC. It translates to CASSYPPGGPYNEQFF.

This clonotype came up a few times. The chain employs TRBV4-2 and TRBJ1-1; D not certain. V was clipped by 0 bases and J by 5 bases, with 16 bases between them. The germline gives CDR1 LGHNA, CDR2 YNFKEQ. CDR3 length: 16 residues. The DNA for the CDR3 is TGTGCCAGCAGCCAAGAAGCCGGAACAGTGAGAACTGAAGCTTTCTTT. Protein product: CASSQEAGTVRTEAFF.

Worth noting for this clonotype: A read error may be the cause here, since a much bigger clone is one base away. This chain connects TRBV2 to TRBJ2-3; a possible D gene is TRBD1 (5 bases). The CDR3 runs 14 residues. Germline assignment: CDR1 SNHLY and CDR2 FYNNEI. V lost 3 bases, J lost 9 bases, and 16 bases lay in between. The CDR3 region has the DNA TGTGCCAGCAGTGAGGCGACAGCACAGGAGACGCAGTATTTT. As protein: CASSEATAQETQYF.

This clonotype was observed at least ten times. V is TRBV12-3 or TRBV12-4 and J is TRBJ2-5, with D hard to call. V was shortened by 3 bases and J by 0 bases, with 8 bases between the two germline ends. This CDR3 is built from 14 residues. The CDR3 spells CASSLDQYQETQYF. The CDR3 DNA is TGTGCCAGCAGTTTGGACCAGTACCAAGAGACCCAGTACTTC.

This chain links TRBV19 with TRBJ2-7; D is unclear. The V end was cut by 5 bases, the J end by 6 bases, with 20 bases between. CDR3 length: 15 amino acids. Germline V gene lookup returns CDR1 LNHDA and CDR2 SQIVND (reference sequence). CDR3 in amino acids: CASSPRTVAQGEQYF. CDR3 nucleotides: TGTGCCAGTAGTCCTCGGACCGTCGCGCAAGGCGAGCAGTACTTC.

V gene TRBV7-3 combines with J gene TRBJ2-3; 7 positions agree with TRBD2. CDR3 size: 17 residues. CDR1 and CDR2 from the germline V gene are SGHTA and FQGTGA. The ends lost 0 bases at V and 5 bases at J; junction bases unmatched: 11. The CDR3 loop is CASSLTERGSHGDTQYF. CDR3 DNA sequence: TGTGCCAGCAGCTTAACGGAGCGGGGATCCCACGGAGATACGCAGTATTTT.